A single sample gave rise to the 32 T cell receptor beta chains below, sequenced in a study of blood T cell repertoires in COVID-19. TCRdb's copy holds only in-frame clones and misses some; the assay was immunoSEQ multiplex PCR. The sample has some 350,000 clones; 80% to 90% are singletons. Sequenced material: PBMCs or T cells enriched from blood (not recorded which). The source of these receptors is a man aged 25 to 40 who had recovered from COVID-19.

The chain links TRBV10-2 to TRBJ1-1; 8 bases fit TRBD1. Trimming removed 6 bases from V and 2 bases from J; junction bases left unmatched: 5. CDR1 is WSHSY, CDR2 SAAADI, per germline. This CDR3 region has 14 residues. CDR3 in DNA: TGCGCCAGCAGGATGGACAGGGTTAACACTGAAGCTTTCTTT. It specifies CASRMDRVNTEAFF.

This chain joins TRBV28 and TRBJ2-2; 8 nucleotides line up with TRBD1. The CDR3 totals 16 residues. Trimming cost V 3 bases and J 4 bases; bases outside gene matches: 7. Germline CDR1 is MDHEN and CDR2 is SYDVKM. The CDR3 loop is CASSFRQGSFTGELFF. The DNA of the CDR3 is TGTGCCAGCAGTTTTCGACAGGGGAGTTTCACCGGGGAGCTGTTTTTT.

The chain combines TRBV7-6 with TRBJ2-7, with a possible D match to TRBD1 (5 bases). Trimming took 1 base from V and 2 from J, leaving 12 bases between them. Germline-derived CDR1 and CDR2 are SGHVS and FNYEAQ. This CDR3 spans 15 amino acids. The CDR3, as DNA: TGTGCCAGCAGCTTAGGCTTAGGCAGGGCCTACGAGCAGTACTTC. Translated, it gives CASSLGLGRAYEQYF.

This rearrangement joins TRBV10-1 to TRBJ1-2; 8 bases are shared with TRBD1. CDR1 is WNHNN and CDR2 is SYGVQD in the germline V gene (reference sequence). CDR3 length: 15 amino acids. V lost 0 bases and J lost 3; bases outside the gene matches: 3. CDR3 region: CASSESVTGDYGYTF. For the CDR3, the DNA is TGCGCCAGCAGTGAGTCAGTGACAGGGGACTATGGCTACACCTTC.

This chain joins TRBV5-1 and TRBJ1-6; tentatively, D is TRBD1 (6 bases). CDR3 length: 15 amino acids. Germline V gene data show CDR1 as SGHRS and CDR2 as YFSETQ. Trimming shortened V by 0 bases and J by 9 bases, and 13 bases separated the two germline ends. CDR3 nucleotide sequence: TGCGCCAGCAGCTTGGAAGGGACACGGGCTTCACCCCTCCACTTT. This translates into CASSLEGTRASPLHF. The full variable domain, with the rest looked up from reference TRBV5-1 and TRBJ1-6, is KAGVTQTPRYLIKTRGQQVTLSCSPISGHRSVSWYQQTPGQGLQFLFEYFSETQRNKGNFPGRFSGRQFSNSRSEMNVSTLELGDSALYLCASSLEGTRASPLHFGNGTRLTVT.

J is TRBJ1-5 and V is TRBV28, with D unresolved. Trimming stripped 5 bases from V and 0 bases from J, with 20 bases between. This CDR3 region has 18 residues. Germline CDR1 MDHEN, CDR2 SYDVKM. The DNA for the CDR3 is TGTGCCAGCAGTCTTTCCGGTACTTCACCCTATAGCAATCAGCCCCAGCATTTT. Amino acids: CASSLSGTSPYSNQPQHF.

This clone occurred a few times. The chain employs TRBV7-9 and TRBJ1-2; 7 nucleotides match TRBD1. CDR3 size: 15 residues. V shed 0 bases, J shed 2 bases, and the junction held 3 bases outside the gene matches. From germline, CDR1 is SEHNR and CDR2 FQNEAQ (reference sequence). CDR3 nucleotide sequence: TGTGCCAGCAGCTTAGCGACAGGGAAAAACTATGGCTACACCTTC. It encodes CASSLATGKNYGYTF.

The chain couples TRBV7-8 to TRBJ1-1; D uncertain. Trimming removed 3 bases at V and 4 bases at J, with 12 bases between. Germline V lookup: CDR1 SGHVS, CDR2 FQNEAQ. CDR3 length equals 14 residues. CDR3 protein: CASSLVHAATEAFF. CDR3 nucleotides: TGTGCCAGCAGCTTGGTACACGCCGCCACTGAAGCTTTCTTT.

This clone was counted a single time. The chain uses TRBV14 and TRBJ1-2; D is ambiguous. Trimming removed 1 base from V and 6 bases from J, with 15 bases in between. CDR1 is SGHDN and CDR2 is FVKESK in the germline V gene. The CDR3 spans 15 residues. The CDR3 DNA reads as TGTGCCAGCAGCCAAGGAGGAGTGATGATACATGGCTACACCTTC. This sequence encodes CASSQGGVMIHGYTF.

The rearrangement joins TRBV28 to TRBJ2-3; TRBD2 matches 8 bases. CDR3 size: 16 residues. Losses at the gene ends were 5 bases for V and 0 bases for J; bases not matched to a gene: 7. Germline V lookup: CDR1 MDHEN, CDR2 SYDVKM. The CDR3 region is CASSHAAGASTDTQYF. In nucleotides, the CDR3 is TGTGCCAGCAGTCACGCAGCGGGGGCGAGCACAGATACGCAGTATTTT.

This rearrangement joins TRBV29-1 to TRBJ1-5; a possible D gene is TRBD1 (6 bases). This CDR3 has 15 residues. V was cut by 5 bases and J by 0 bases, with 14 bases left in between. Germline V gene data show CDR1 as SQVTM and CDR2 as ANQGSEA. Here the CDR3 reads CSVTDRADSNQPQHF. The CDR3 DNA reads TGCAGCGTTACGGACAGAGCGGATAGCAATCAGCCCCAGCATTTT.

This chain connects TRBV11-1 to TRBJ2-7, with D possibly being TRBD2 (6 bases). CDR3 length: 14 amino acids. The germline gives CDR1 SGHAT, CDR2 FQDESV (reference sequence). V was trimmed by 2 bases and J by 5 bases, leaving 13 bases between them. The CDR3 region has the DNA TGTGCCAGCAGCTTATGGGGGGTGAGCGACGAGCAGTACTTC. Translated, it gives CASSLWGVSDEQYF.

This clone was recorded only once. The CDR3 sequence is CASSYGTGRFYEQYF. The CDR3 coding sequence is TGTGCCAGCAGTTACGGGACAGGGAGGTTCTACGAGCAGTACTTC. The chain recombines TRBV6-6 with TRBJ2-7; 9 positions agree with TRBD1. Losses at the gene ends were 2 bases for V and 3 bases for J; bases not matched to a gene: 5. The germline CDR1 and CDR2 sequences are MNHNY and SVGAGI (reference sequence). This CDR3 comprises 15 residues.

The CDR3 region is CAISAVGGNEQFF. CDR3 DNA: TGTGCCATCAGTGCCGTGGGGGGCAATGAGCAGTTCTTC. V gene TRBV10-3 combines with J gene TRBJ2-1; weak D call: TRBD2 (6 bases). V was pared by 4 bases and J by 6 bases, with 10 bases between. Germline V gives CDR1 ENHRY, CDR2 SYGVKD. This CDR3 is built from 13 residues.

V is TRBV11-2 and J is TRBJ1-1; D is ambiguous. The CDR3 loop spans 13 amino acids. Germline V gene lookup returns CDR1 SGHAT and CDR2 FQNNGV. With 0 bases removed from V and 6 bases from J, the gap between germline ends came to 8 bases. The DNA for the CDR3 is TGTGCCAGCAGCTTAGATCGTACATCTGAAGCTTTCTTT. This translates into CASSLDRTSEAFF. Filled out from reference TRBV11-2 and TRBJ1-1, the complete variable domain reads EAGVAQSPRYKIIEKRQSVAFWCNPISGHATLYWYQQILGQGPKLLIQFQNNGVVDDSQLPKDRFSAERLKGVDSTLKIQPAKLEDSAVYLCASSLDRTSEAFFGQGTRLTVV.

The V call is TRBV11-3, the J call TRBJ2-7; a possible D gene is TRBD2 (5 bases). The germline V gene encodes CDR1 SGHNT and CDR2 YENEEA. This CDR3 region has 13 residues. Trimming shortened V by 5 bases and J by 2 bases, and 10 bases separated the two germline ends. The CDR3 region has the DNA TGTGCCAGCAGCCGGGGTGGAACCTACGAGCAGTACTTC. Translated: CASSRGGTYEQYF.

This chain joins TRBV3-1 (or the pseudogene TRBV3-2) and TRBJ1-2; 7 positions match TRBD1. The CDR3 is 14 amino acids. CDR1 is LGHDT and CDR2 is YNNKEL in the germline V gene (reference sequence). V dropped 4 bases and J dropped 4; count of bases not matched to a gene: 6. CDR3 bases: TGTGCCAGCAGCCGCCGGGACAGCGGCTATGGCTACACCTTC. It encodes CASSRRDSGYGYTF.

The V gene is TRBV19, the J gene TRBJ2-5; unclear D gene. V lost 4 bases to trimming and J lost 5 bases, with 20 bases between them. The germline V gene has CDR1 LNHDA and CDR2 SQIVND (reference sequence). This CDR3 region has 16 residues. The CDR3 loop reads CASSTYRSSRSETQYF. The CDR3, as DNA: TGTGCCAGTAGTACCTACCGGAGCTCCCGCTCGGAGACCCAGTACTTC.

The chain joins TRBV7-2 to TRBJ1-6; 7 bases are a match to TRBD1. V lost 5 bases and J lost 7; bases outside the gene matches: 5. Germline V gene lookup returns CDR1 SGHTA and CDR2 FQGNSA. This CDR3 has 14 amino acids. CDR3 protein: CASSVSRGNSPLHF. For the CDR3, the DNA is TGTGCCAGCAGCGTCTCCAGGGGGAATTCACCCCTCCACTTT.

In the case of this clone: The junction and the germline gene differ at one end; a read error may be behind it. The chain has TRBV5-6 and TRBJ1-5; 9 bases match TRBD1. Germline assignment: CDR1 SGHDT and CDR2 YYEEEE. The CDR3 sequence is 14 residues long. CDR3 nucleotides: TGTGCCAGCAGCTTTACAGGGGGCAACCAGCCCCAGCATTTT. Its protein product is CASSFTGGNQPQHF.

The chain combines TRBV28 with TRBJ1-6, with 8 nucleotides matching TRBD1. V shed 6 bases and J 11 bases; nucleotides not matched to a gene: 12. The germline V gene encodes CDR1 MDHEN and CDR2 SYDVKM. This CDR3 is built from 15 residues. The CDR3 spells CASRAGQGPSAPLHF. The DNA for the CDR3 is TGTGCCAGCAGAGCCGGACAGGGTCCATCGGCACCCCTCCACTTT.

V usage is TRBV11-2 and J usage is TRBJ1-3, with 7 bases fitting TRBD1. The CDR3 is 18 residues long. J lost 1 base, V lost 5 bases, and 14 bases had no gene match. The germline V gene has CDR1 SGHAT and CDR2 FQNNGV. The CDR3 region is CASSLAYPGTASGNTIYF. The CDR3, as DNA: TGTGCCAGCAGCCTAGCGTACCCCGGGACAGCGTCTGGAAACACCATATATTTT.

This chain links TRBV7-7 with TRBJ2-5; 7 bases agree with TRBD1. V dropped 3 bases and J dropped 3; count of bases not matched to a gene: 7. The CDR3 sequence is 15 residues long. CDR1 is SSHAT and CDR2 is FNYEAQ in the germline V gene (reference sequence). As DNA, the CDR3 is TGTGCCAGCAGCTTCCATGCCGGGACAGAAGAGACCCAGTACTTC. Its protein is CASSFHAGTEETQYF.

V gene TRBV6-4 combines with J gene TRBJ2-3, with a possible D match to TRBD1 (5 bases). The CDR3 has 16 amino acids. CDR1 and CDR2 from the germline V gene are MRHNA and SNTAGT. V was clipped by 0 bases and J by 0 bases, with 10 bases between them. This chain's CDR3 is CASSDSRGHSTDTQYF. In DNA, the CDR3 is TGTGCCAGCAGTGACTCGCGCGGACATAGCACAGATACGCAGTATTTT.

The V and J genes are TRBV10-3 and TRBJ2-2; D call uncertain. Per germline, CDR1 ENHRY and CDR2 SYGVKD. Deletions cut 7 bases from V and 7 bases from J, with 7 bases between. CDR3 length: 11 amino acids. CDR3 in DNA: TGTGCCATCACTACGAACGGGGAGCTGTTTTTT. This codes for CAITTNGELFF.

The chain's CDR3 is CASSLVTGQGYSPLHF. In nucleotides, the CDR3 is TGTGCCAGCAGCTTAGTGACGGGACAGGGTTATTCACCCCTCCACTTT. This chain links TRBV7-9 with TRBJ1-6, with TRBD1 identical over 9 bases. Germline lookup yields CDR1 SEHNR and CDR2 FQNEAQ (reference sequence). Trimming cost V 1 base and J 8 bases; bases outside gene matches: 6. This CDR3 has 16 residues.

J is TRBJ1-3 and V is TRBV9; D is possibly TRBD1 (5 bases). Germline assignment: CDR1 SGDLS and CDR2 YYNGEE. This CDR3 region has 17 residues. V was trimmed by 3 bases and J by 2 bases, leaving 18 bases between them. The CDR3 bases are TGTGCCAGCAGCGCCTCAGACTCGCAGGGAACTGGAAACACCATATATTTT. Protein sequence: CASSASDSQGTGNTIYF.

This chain connects TRBV18 to TRBJ2-1; no definite D call. V was shortened by 4 bases and J by 0 bases, with 22 bases between the two germline ends. Germline V gene lookup returns CDR1 KGHSH and CDR2 LQKENI. There are 19 residues in the CDR3. The CDR3 coding sequence is TGTGCCAGCTCACTAGCCACCCTCCCCTCTTCGAGCTCCTACAATGAGCAGTTCTTC. Its translation: CASSLATLPSSSSYNEQFF.

This chain uses TRBV19 with TRBJ2-7, with D possibly TRBD2 on 5 matching bases. The V gene's germline CDR1 is LNHDA and CDR2 SQIVND (reference sequence). V lost 8 bases, J lost 0 bases, and 11 bases lay in between. This CDR3 has 13 residues. CDR3 region: CASQVAGSYEQYF. The CDR3 bases are TGTGCCAGTCAGGTGGCGGGCTCCTACGAGCAGTACTTC.

The chain links TRBV12-5 to TRBJ1-2; D gene uncertain. Germline values: CDR1 LGHNT, CDR2 FRNRAP. There are 15 residues in the CDR3. V lost 1 base and J lost 1, with 10 bases in between. CDR3 residues: CASGLDSNNNYGYTF. CDR3 DNA: TGTGCTAGTGGTTTGGACAGTAATAATAACTATGGCTACACCTTC.

The chain has TRBV5-3 and TRBJ2-1; the match to TRBD1 covers 10 bases. TRBV5-3 is flagged as an ORF with uncertain function. The CDR3 is made up of 15 amino acids. The J segment lost 1 base and the V segment lost 4 bases, leaving 2 bases of the junction unmatched. The CDR3 nucleotides are TGTGCCAGAAGCCGACAGGGGGCATCCTACAATGAGCAGTTCTTC. It is translated as CARSRQGASYNEQFF.

The chain uses TRBV19 and TRBJ2-1, with 8 bases fitting TRBD1. The CDR3 length is 13 residues. Germline V gene sequence: CDR1 LNHDA, CDR2 SQIVND (reference sequence). V was pared by 6 bases and J by 10 bases, with 8 bases of the junction left unmatched. This CDR3 is CASSGWTGREQFF. DNA for the CDR3: TGTGCCAGTAGCGGTTGGACAGGGAGAGAGCAGTTCTTC.